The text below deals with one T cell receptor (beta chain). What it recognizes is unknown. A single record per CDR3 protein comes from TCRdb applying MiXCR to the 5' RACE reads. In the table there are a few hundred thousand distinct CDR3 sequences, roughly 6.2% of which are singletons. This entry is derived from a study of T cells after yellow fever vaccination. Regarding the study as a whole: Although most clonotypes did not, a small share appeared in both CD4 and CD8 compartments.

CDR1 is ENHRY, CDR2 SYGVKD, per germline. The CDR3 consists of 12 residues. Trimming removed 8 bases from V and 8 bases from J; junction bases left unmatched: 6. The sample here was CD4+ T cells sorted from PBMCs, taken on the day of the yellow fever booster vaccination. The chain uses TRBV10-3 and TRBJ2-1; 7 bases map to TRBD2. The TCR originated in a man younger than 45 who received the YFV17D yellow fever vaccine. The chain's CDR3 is CAIGTTRDEQFF. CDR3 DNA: TGTGCCATCGGGACTACAAGGGATGAGCAGTTCTTC.